This T cell receptor beta chain is from a study of Ad26.COV2.S vaccination and SARS-CoV-2 variants (TCRdb year 2021). Looking at the study overall: Vaccine-arm donors came from COV1001, a multicentre, randomized, double-blind, placebo-controlled phase I-IIa trial of Ad26.COV2.S in healthy adults. Trial participants were randomized into five groups of five, in which low-dose or high-dose Ad26.COV2.S was given once or twice, or placebo was given on both occasions. Dosing of Ad26.COV2.S was intramuscular, at either 5x10^10 or 1x10^11 viral particles, delivered as one shot or as two shots spaced 56 days apart. Sequencing of the TCRbeta repertoire served to evaluate the specificity and breadth of SARS-CoV-2-reactive T cell receptors following Ad26.COV2.S vaccination. Throughout the experiments and outcome assessment, investigators stayed blinded to trial group allocation. The TCR-sequenced set comprised around 30 samples: some 20 Ad26.COV2.S vaccine recipients, 5 placebo recipients and 8 SARS-CoV-2 convalescent individuals. Points the paper makes about the study in general: After vaccination, substantial breadth of spike-specific CD8+ and CD4+ T cell responses was reported. According to the authors, total T cell responses may have been underestimated by the TCR breadth and depth analyses. Spike-specific TCR breadth was higher in Ad26.COV2.S recipients than in placebo recipients (P = 0.0014). Non-spike TCR breadth was comparable between vaccine and placebo recipients, consistent with the vaccine containing only spike. The study was not powered to compare responses between vaccine doses or regimens.

The immunoSEQ Assay was the method used to sequence TCRbeta CDR3 regions. After extraction, genomic DNA underwent amplification by bias-controlled multiplex PCR, followed by high-throughput sequencing. As for the original processing: To quantify the absolute abundance of every unique TCRbeta CDR3 region, sequences were collapsed and filtered. T cell fraction was estimated by normalizing TCRbeta template counts to usable DNA, with usable DNA measured through amplification of reference genes found in all nucleated cells. Repertoire TCRs were annotated as SARS-CoV-2-specific by exact matching of V gene, CDR3 amino acid sequence and J gene to a known reactive TCR set. The reference SARS-CoV-2 TCR set was derived from MIRA and filtered for enrichment in COVID-19-positive ImmuneCODE repertoires, a step that removed public or cross-reactive TCRs. Using the MIRA antigens, annotated TCRs were further analysed by specific ORF or by position within an ORF. Depth was the summed frequency of annotated unique rearrangements, while breadth was defined as annotated unique rearrangements over total unique productive rearrangements. Group comparisons of TCR breadth used two-sided Wilcoxon rank-sum tests. What TCRdb holds here is the immuneACCESS table cut down to in-frame rearrangements. Part of the clones is not present; checked against another copy, under half of the missing clones reflect an unresolved V gene, and the others are unexplained. The V and J calls and clone size come from that table; D and trimming were worked out from the DNA. Across this sample there are over 400,000 clones, with 92% seen only once. Approximately 1.6% of the sample rests with the top ten.

In the case of this clone: Its antigen has not been determined. Per-base qualities were not stored, and no clone one base away is much larger.

The intended sense of this specimen's treatment or condition label: over 15 received Ad26.COV2.S at low or high dose, single or two shots; 5 received placebo; per-sample allocation not given. Repertoires of vaccine and placebo recipients were sequenced from samples collected on day 63 after the first injection. In Cohort 1b, roughly 25 adults aged 18-55 years were enrolled at a single site in Boston, USA, between 29 July and 7 August 2020. Ad26.COV2.S was a replication-incompetent adenovirus type 26 vector expressing a prefusion-stabilized SARS-CoV-2 spike protein from the original Wuhan strain. The CDR3 numbers 14 residues from cysteine through phenylalanine. Only the CDR3 DNA is retained, 42 bases long and in frame from the first base. Germline trimming amounts to 6 bases on V and 4 bases on J, with 7 as the count of junction bases outside the gene matches. Per the germline V gene, MNHEY is the CDR1 and SVGAGI is the CDR2.

This TCR derives from a person between 18 and 60 years old who received the Ad26.COV2.S COVID-19 vaccine or a placebo. Here the sequenced sample was peripheral blood, taken in a trial of Ad26.COV2.S vaccine versus placebo. The chain links TRBV6-5 with TRBJ2-5, and 8 junctional nucleotides match TRBD1. The CDR3 loop reads CASRDDRGGETQYF. The DNA sequence is given as TGTGCCAGCAGGGACGACAGGGGAGGAGAGACCCAGTACTTC.